This is a list of T cell receptor beta chains from one sample in a study of beta chain features in type 1 diabetes. TCRdb's table, derived via immunoSEQ multiplex PCR, lists solely in-frame clones and lacks some. The sample shows 150,000 to 200,000 clones, roughly 9.1% of them seen only once. Sequencing was performed on central memory CD4+ T cells from blood. These receptors originate from a young woman in good health. CDR3s include the opening cysteine and the closing phenylalanine or tryptophan. Fields, in order: CDR3 protein, CDR3 DNA, V gene, clone size, D gene, J gene. D genes are given only for firm matches. Only some rows state a clone size, as once, few, many or a class for expanded clones.

cdr3_aa: CAWSSGQGVYEQYF; cdr3_nt: TGTGCCTGGAGTAGTGGACAGGGGGTCTACGAGCAGTACTTC; v_call: TRBV30; clone_size: few; d_call: TRBD1; j_call: TRBJ2-7
cdr3_aa: CASSLSVLNTEAFF; cdr3_nt: TGTGCCAGCAGCTTGTCCGTCCTGAACACTGAAGCTTTCTTT; v_call: TRBV7-2; clone_size: few; d_call: -; j_call: TRBJ1-1
cdr3_aa: CASSPGLAGGETQYF; cdr3_nt: TGTGCCAGCAGCCCTGGACTAGCCGGAGGAGAGACCCAGTACTTC; v_call: TRBV7-9; clone_size: few; d_call: TRBD2; j_call: TRBJ2-5
cdr3_aa: CASSRTAGYTF; cdr3_nt: TGTGCCAGCAGTCGGACAGCTGGCTACACCTTC; v_call: TRBV28; clone_size: -; d_call: -; j_call: TRBJ1-2
cdr3_aa: CASSSGSYQETQYF; cdr3_nt: TGTGCCAGCAGCTCGGGGAGCTACCAAGAGACCCAGTACTTC; v_call: TRBV5-4; clone_size: -; d_call: -; j_call: TRBJ2-5
cdr3_aa: CASSNVGDGANVLTF; cdr3_nt: TGTGCCAGCAGCAATGTCGGGGATGGGGCCAACGTCCTGACTTTC; v_call: TRBV5-4; clone_size: few; d_call: -; j_call: TRBJ2-6
cdr3_aa: CASTGDGWETQYF; cdr3_nt: TGTGCCAGCACAGGGGATGGTTGGGAGACCCAGTACTTC; v_call: TRBV2; clone_size: few; d_call: -; j_call: TRBJ2-5
cdr3_aa: CASSLEGSGGPYNEQFF; cdr3_nt: TGTGCCAGCAGCTTAGAGGGATCGGGGGGGCCCTACAATGAGCAGTTCTTC; v_call: TRBV7-9; clone_size: -; d_call: TRBD2; j_call: TRBJ2-1
cdr3_aa: CASSLAAGGYNEQFF; cdr3_nt: TGTGCCAGCAGCTTAGCCGCGGGAGGTTACAATGAGCAGTTCTTC; v_call: TRBV11-3; clone_size: many; d_call: TRBD2; j_call: TRBJ2-1
cdr3_aa: CASSQGTSGGLDTQYF; cdr3_nt: TGTGCCAGCAGCCAAGGGACTAGCGGGGGTCTGGATACGCAGTATTTT; v_call: TRBV11-2; clone_size: -; d_call: TRBD2; j_call: TRBJ2-3
cdr3_aa: CASSIGLAGSEQFF; cdr3_nt: TGTGCCAGTAGTATCGGGCTAGCGGGGAGTGAGCAGTTCTTC; v_call: TRBV19; clone_size: many; d_call: TRBD2; j_call: TRBJ2-1
cdr3_aa: CASRMAGGPHNEQFF; cdr3_nt: TGTGCCAGCAGGATGGCGGGAGGGCCCCACAATGAGCAGTTCTTC; v_call: TRBV6-6; clone_size: few; d_call: TRBD2; j_call: TRBJ2-1
cdr3_aa: CASSLAGTSYNSPLHF; cdr3_nt: TGTGCCAGCAGTTTAGCCGGGACTTCCTATAATTCACCCCTCCACTTT; v_call: TRBV27; clone_size: few; d_call: -; j_call: TRBJ1-6
cdr3_aa: CASSLLSRGNTEAFF; cdr3_nt: TGTGCCAGCAGCCTACTCTCGCGAGGAAACACTGAAGCTTTCTTT; v_call: TRBV7-8; clone_size: -; d_call: -; j_call: TRBJ1-1
cdr3_aa: CSVGQGGETQYF; cdr3_nt: TGCAGCGTAGGACAGGGCGGCGAGACCCAGTACTTC; v_call: TRBV29-1; clone_size: few; d_call: TRBD1; j_call: TRBJ2-5
cdr3_aa: CASSPVRDRRSYEQYF; cdr3_nt: TGTGCCAGCTCACCCGTGAGGGACAGACGCTCCTACGAGCAGTACTTC; v_call: TRBV18; clone_size: -; d_call: TRBD1; j_call: TRBJ2-7
cdr3_aa: CASSADSYEQYF; cdr3_nt: TGTGCCAGCAGCGCCGACAGTTACGAGCAGTACTTC; v_call: TRBV5-8; clone_size: -; d_call: -; j_call: TRBJ2-7
cdr3_aa: CASSSTQGPLGGYTF; cdr3_nt: TGTGCCAGCTCCAGTACCCAGGGCCCACTGGGAGGCTACACCTTC; v_call: TRBV18; clone_size: -; d_call: -; j_call: TRBJ1-2
cdr3_aa: CASSYSEREGDIQYF; cdr3_nt: TGTGCCAGCAGTTACTCAGAGCGAGAGGGGGACATTCAGTACTTC; v_call: TRBV6-5; clone_size: -; d_call: -; j_call: TRBJ2-4
cdr3_aa: CASSLVILAGYNEQFF; cdr3_nt: TGTGCCAGCAGCTTAGTTATCCTAGCGGGCTACAATGAGCAGTTCTTC; v_call: TRBV11-2; clone_size: -; d_call: TRBD2; j_call: TRBJ2-1
cdr3_aa: CASTGVPDTQYF; cdr3_nt: TGTGCCAGTACAGGGGTGCCAGATACGCAGTATTTT; v_call: TRBV6-6; clone_size: medium-sized; d_call: TRBD1; j_call: TRBJ2-3
cdr3_aa: CASSLGTGPQETQYF; cdr3_nt: TGTGCTAGCAGCTTAGGGACAGGACCCCAAGAGACCCAGTACTTC; v_call: TRBV7-7; clone_size: few; d_call: TRBD1; j_call: TRBJ2-5
cdr3_aa: CASSLTGGGLQPQHF; cdr3_nt: TGTGCCAGTAGCCTGACAGGGGGCGGTCTACAGCCCCAGCATTTT; v_call: TRBV19; clone_size: -; d_call: TRBD1; j_call: TRBJ1-5
cdr3_aa: CASSPGTGMEDGYTF; cdr3_nt: TGTGCCAGCTCACCCGGGACAGGGATGGAGGATGGCTACACCTTC; v_call: TRBV18; clone_size: few; d_call: TRBD1; j_call: TRBJ1-2
cdr3_aa: CASSLEAGIVHGYTF; cdr3_nt: TGTGCCAGCAGCTTAGAGGCAGGGATTGTTCATGGCTACACCTTC; v_call: TRBV11-2; clone_size: few; d_call: -; j_call: TRBJ1-2
cdr3_aa: CASSLRSTANTEAFF; cdr3_nt: TGTGCCAGCAGCTTAAGAAGTACAGCGAACACTGAAGCTTTCTTT; v_call: TRBV11-3; clone_size: few; d_call: -; j_call: TRBJ1-1
cdr3_aa: CASSYSTLAGGEFF; cdr3_nt: TGCGCCAGCAGCTACAGCACCCTAGCGGGAGGGGAATTCTTC; v_call: TRBV4-1; clone_size: -; d_call: TRBD2; j_call: TRBJ2-1
cdr3_aa: CASSWDSNYEQYF; cdr3_nt: TGTGCCAGCAGCTGGGACTCCAACTACGAGCAGTACTTC; v_call: TRBV5-6; clone_size: -; d_call: -; j_call: TRBJ2-7
cdr3_aa: CASKDRQEQFF; cdr3_nt: TGTGCCAGTAAGGACCGACAGGAGCAGTTCTTC; v_call: TRBV19; clone_size: few; d_call: -; j_call: TRBJ2-1
cdr3_aa: CASSLQGAGNEKLFF; cdr3_nt: TGTGCCAGCAGTTTACAGGGGGCGGGTAATGAAAAACTGTTTTTT; v_call: TRBV6-5; clone_size: few; d_call: TRBD1; j_call: TRBJ1-4
cdr3_aa: CASSFGGAPNYGYTF; cdr3_nt: TGTGCCAGCAGTTTTGGCGGGGCCCCTAACTATGGCTACACCTTC; v_call: TRBV28; clone_size: few; d_call: -; j_call: TRBJ1-2
cdr3_aa: CASSYGQGLHGYTF; cdr3_nt: TGTGCCAGCAGCTACGGACAGGGATTGCATGGCTACACCTTC; v_call: TRBV7-8; clone_size: -; d_call: TRBD1; j_call: TRBJ1-2
cdr3_aa: CASSLAEAGGRDTQYF; cdr3_nt: TGCGCCAGCAGCCTGGCCGAGGCGGGAGGGAGAGATACGCAGTATTTT; v_call: TRBV5-1; clone_size: -; d_call: TRBD2; j_call: TRBJ2-3
cdr3_aa: CASRGDPGGHNEQFF; cdr3_nt: TGTGCCAGCAGGGGAGATCCGGGAGGCCACAATGAGCAGTTCTTC; v_call: TRBV2; clone_size: -; d_call: TRBD2; j_call: TRBJ2-1
cdr3_aa: CAIGQGITDTQYF; cdr3_nt: TGTGCCATTGGACAGGGGATTACAGATACGCAGTATTTT; v_call: TRBV10-3; clone_size: -; d_call: TRBD1; j_call: TRBJ2-3
cdr3_aa: CASSVETATGELFF; cdr3_nt: TGTGCCAGCAGCGTAGAAACAGCCACCGGGGAGCTGTTTTTT; v_call: TRBV9; clone_size: -; d_call: -; j_call: TRBJ2-2
cdr3_aa: CASSPGTGSYGYTF; cdr3_nt: TGTGCCAGCAGCCCCGGGACAGGGTCGTATGGCTACACCTTC; v_call: TRBV7-9; clone_size: few; d_call: TRBD1; j_call: TRBJ1-2
cdr3_aa: CASSPSGTANTEAFF; cdr3_nt: TGCGCCAGCAGCCCGTCCGGGACAGCGAACACTGAAGCTTTCTTT; v_call: TRBV5-1; clone_size: few; d_call: TRBD1; j_call: TRBJ1-1
cdr3_aa: CASSLESGDEQFF; cdr3_nt: TGTGCCAGCAGCTTAGAGTCGGGAGACGAGCAGTTCTTC; v_call: TRBV11-1; clone_size: -; d_call: -; j_call: TRBJ2-1
cdr3_aa: CASSLGSGKNSPLHF; cdr3_nt: TGCGCCAGCAGCTTGGGTTCCGGGAAGAATTCACCCCTCCACTTT; v_call: TRBV5-1; clone_size: few; d_call: -; j_call: TRBJ1-6
cdr3_aa: CASSVEQGRETQYF; cdr3_nt: TGTGCCAGCAGCGTAGAACAGGGGAGGGAGACCCAGTACTTC; v_call: TRBV9; clone_size: -; d_call: -; j_call: TRBJ2-5
cdr3_aa: CATSRDLTSGHTGKNIQYF; cdr3_nt: TGTGCCACCAGCAGAGATTTAACTAGCGGGCATACGGGCAAAAACATTCAGTACTTC; v_call: TRBV15; clone_size: few; d_call: TRBD2; j_call: TRBJ2-4
cdr3_aa: CAWSQFQGLTNEKLFF; cdr3_nt: TGTGCCTGGAGTCAATTCCAGGGGCTCACTAATGAAAAACTGTTTTTT; v_call: TRBV30; clone_size: -; d_call: -; j_call: TRBJ1-4
cdr3_aa: CASSKRGDTEAFF; cdr3_nt: TGTGCCAGCAGCAAACGGGGGGACACTGAAGCTTTCTTT; v_call: TRBV7-2; clone_size: -; d_call: -; j_call: TRBJ1-1
cdr3_aa: CASSAGLGGGYEQYF; cdr3_nt: TGCGCCAGCAGTGCGGGACTAGGGGGTGGGTACGAGCAGTACTTC; v_call: TRBV10-2; clone_size: few; d_call: TRBD2; j_call: TRBJ2-7
cdr3_aa: CASLRGGGTDTQYF; cdr3_nt: TGTGCCAGCCTAAGAGGAGGGGGCACAGATACGCAGTATTTT; v_call: TRBV7-2; clone_size: -; d_call: -; j_call: TRBJ2-3
cdr3_aa: CASSLSSVRQANTGELFF; cdr3_nt: TGTGCCAGCAGTTTATCGTCTGTTAGACAAGCGAACACCGGGGAGCTGTTTTTT; v_call: TRBV27; clone_size: few; d_call: -; j_call: TRBJ2-2
cdr3_aa: CATSRDLASGGHGYTF; cdr3_nt: TGTGCCACCAGCAGAGATTTGGCTTCAGGGGGTCATGGCTACACCTTC; v_call: TRBV15; clone_size: few; d_call: TRBD1; j_call: TRBJ1-2
cdr3_aa: CASSLSGGRQVSEQFF; cdr3_nt: TGTGCCAGCAGCTTAAGCGGGGGACGACAGGTATCTGAGCAGTTCTTC; v_call: TRBV7-8; clone_size: -; d_call: TRBD2; j_call: TRBJ2-1
cdr3_aa: CASSPWDSNEKLFF; cdr3_nt: TGTGCCAGCAGCCCCTGGGACAGTAATGAAAAACTGTTTTTT; v_call: TRBV11-2; clone_size: few; d_call: TRBD1; j_call: TRBJ1-4
cdr3_aa: CASSPNRDTNEKLFF; cdr3_nt: TGTGCCAGCAGCCCAAACAGGGACACTAATGAAAAACTGTTTTTT; v_call: TRBV5-4; clone_size: few; d_call: -; j_call: TRBJ1-4
cdr3_aa: CASRGQGAGDTEAFF; cdr3_nt: TGTGCCAGCAGGGGACAGGGGGCTGGTGACACTGAAGCTTTCTTT; v_call: TRBV6-1; clone_size: -; d_call: TRBD1; j_call: TRBJ1-1
cdr3_aa: CASSEGREQYF; cdr3_nt: TGCGCCAGCAGTGAGGGGCGCGAGCAGTACTTC; v_call: TRBV10-2; clone_size: -; d_call: -; j_call: TRBJ2-7
cdr3_aa: CASSLGFAGGNSYNEQFF; cdr3_nt: TGTGCTAGCAGCTTAGGCTTCGCGGGGGGCAACTCCTACAATGAGCAGTTCTTC; v_call: TRBV7-7; clone_size: -; d_call: TRBD2; j_call: TRBJ2-1
cdr3_aa: CASTSRDEQYF; cdr3_nt: TGTGCCAGCACTTCTAGAGACGAGCAGTACTTC; v_call: TRBV7-3; clone_size: few; d_call: -; j_call: TRBJ2-7